The TCR beta chain under discussion was sequenced for a study of blood T cell repertoires in COVID-19. Study-wide background: From the United States, Italy and Spain came samples of acute and convalescent COVID-19.

Method: immunoSEQ multiplex PCR; TCRdb's copy keeps in-frame clones and lacks some. This sample carries under 250,000 clones, more than 70% of them seen once, and the ten largest clones take roughly an eighth. Trimming removed 3 bases from V and 1 base from J, with 12 bases in between. CDR1 is KGHSH, CDR2 LQKENI, per germline. The CDR3 loop spans 15 amino acids. The TCR originated in a man older than 75 with acute or convalescent COVID-19. The specimen was peripheral blood. This chain links TRBV18 with TRBJ1-1; no firm D call. The CDR3 DNA reads as TGTGCCAGCTCACCCCTCAATAGCGGGAACACTGAAGCTTTCTTT. Amino acids: CASSPLNSGNTEAFF.